Given below is one T cell receptor (beta chain) in context. This clone was picked up a small number of times. No antigen is known for it. Base qualities are not recorded, but no much larger clone differs from it by a single base. V is pruned by 4 bases and J by 5 bases, leaving 3 bases of the junction without a gene match. From cysteine to phenylalanine, the CDR3 is 13 amino acids long. The retained sequence is limited to the CDR3, 39 bases, with the frame set at the first base. The germline V gene (reference sequence) sets CDR1 to MNHNY and CDR2 to SVGAGI. In the ViraFEST assay, PBMC were stimulated with viral peptide pools, and antigen-specific CD4+ T cell clonotypes were then identified by expansion using TCR sequencing. After less than 13 days of culture, CD4+ T cells were isolated with the EasySep CD4+ T cell isolation kit. The absence of prior SARS-CoV-2 infection in healthy vaccine recipients was confirmed by negative nucleocapsid antibodies before and after vaccination. Two million PBMC per well were cultured in IMDM with 5% human AB serum, 8 to 10 IU/ml IL-2 and gentamicin, plus 10 ug/ml peptides. Half of the culture medium was replaced with fresh IL-2-containing medium on days 3 and 7. Unless noted otherwise, every peptide stimulation condition was grown in triplicate wells. Using Ficoll-Paque Plus gradient centrifugation, PBMC were separated from whole blood and then either used fresh or cryopreserved at -140C. Overlapping peptide pools spanned the spike proteins of SARS-CoV-2 and the common cold coronaviruses HCoV-NL63, HCoV-OC43 and HCoV-229E. The QIAamp micro DNA kit was used to extract genomic DNA from the cultured CD4+ T cells.

The data were obtained in a study of vaccination effects on CD4 cells after COVID-19 (dated 2022 in TCRdb). Concerning the study at large: Each participant got two doses of an mRNA SARS-CoV-2 vaccine, either BNT162b2 or mRNA-1273. SARS-CoV-2 spike-specific CD4+ TCR repertoires from before and after mRNA vaccination were compared in COVID-19 convalescent patients and in infection-naive vaccine recipients. The full study included ten to eleven COVID-19 convalescent patients and several SARS-CoV-2-naive healthy vaccine recipients. The Oncomine TCR Beta short-read assay on an Illumina iSeq 100 was used to sequence cultures from other donors in the study. On the study overall, not on this receptor specifically: Among healthy vaccine recipients, nearly all vaccine-induced clones were SARS-CoV-2 mono-reactive, and just 1 of 255 was cross-reactive with common cold coronaviruses. Limitations of the study were the small number of convalescent patients and the absence of early post-infection timepoints. Marked clonal contraction was observed in both infection-induced and vaccine-induced clones at late post-vaccination timepoints, consistent with waning T cell responses.

The library was obtained by the immunoSEQ multiplex PCR assay. DNA from the cultured and isolated CD4+ T cells underwent TCR beta CDR3 sequencing. The original methods were these. Non-productive TCR sequences were discarded, and reads were trimmed to the CDR3 region, with only CDR3s of 7 or more amino acids retained. The MANAFEST web app was used to pick out antigen-specific clonotypes by comparing their expansion in peptide wells with that in reference cultures. For clones to be considered positive, expansion at FDR<0.05 versus reference and all other wells, an odds ratio above 5, and a frequency above 0.1% in two replicate wells were required. A clonotype was called cross-reactive if it was significantly expanded both in SARS-CoV-2 spike wells and in at least one common cold coronavirus spike condition. Using the stringdist R package, CDR3 similarity was measured by Levenshtein distance, and unrooted trees were constructed with ape in R 3.6.1. TCRdb took this table from immuneACCESS and kept in-frame rearrangements with V and J called. Such tables lack part of the clones; where checked against another copy, unresolved V genes explain under half of the gap, and the rest is unexplained. V, J and clone size derive from that table, while D and trimming were established from the DNA sequence. The sample table records about 52,000 clones; 75% to 80% of these occur just once. The top ten hold approximately 6% of the sample.

The source was CD4+ T cells from PBMCs cultured with HCoV-OC43 spike peptides, collected before COVID-19 vaccination. The sample's cell subset or site label is to be understood as: HCoV-OC43 spike overlapping peptide pool stimulation. This TCR was recovered from a human donor who received a COVID-19 vaccine. The chain is made from TRBV6-6 and TRBJ1-2, with 8 junctional bases fitting TRBD1. The CDR3 has the sequence CASSSQGAYGYTF. The sequence in DNA is TGTGCCAGCAGTTCCCAGGGGGCATATGGCTACACCTTC.